This section outlines one T cell receptor (beta chain) sequence together with its context. Its cognate antigen is unknown. This sample was included in a study of CD8+ T cells in alopecia areata. There are 14 residues in the CDR3. V lost 11 bases and J lost 5, with 20 bases in between. The V gene's germline CDR1 is PRHDT and CDR2 FYEKMQ (reference sequence). cDNA reverse transcribed from extracted RNA served as the sequencing template. Some clones are missing from TCRdb's copy, which holds only in-frame ones; the method was immunoSEQ multiplex PCR. This table has approximately 120,000 clones, 45% to 50% appearing once. Samples from alopecia areata patients were lesional scalp punch biopsies and peripheral blood. T lymphocytes (CD4+ and CD8+) were sorted from PBMCs. Findings and limits, study-wide: Affected lesional scalp, above all in alopecia totalis/universalis, was more clonal than normal scalp.

Sequenced material: NKG2D-low CD8+ T cells sorted from blood. The chain employs TRBV13 and TRBJ2-3; a weak D match, TRBD2 (6 bases). This TCR derives from a human donor with alopecia areata. The chain's CDR3 is CAGEKAGFKDTQYF. The DNA of the CDR3 is TGTGCCGGCGAGAAGGCGGGGTTCAAAGATACGCAGTATTTT.